This T cell receptor beta chain was captured by sequencing in a study of T-cell reconstitution after alpha-beta-depleted transplantation in children. J gave up 6 bases and V 4 bases, and 10 bases lay outside the gene matches. This CDR3 region has 14 residues. Germline V gene data show CDR1 as SGHRS and CDR2 as YFSETQ. Unique molecular identifiers were incorporated when the TCRbeta library was constructed. TCRdb passed the PCR reads through MiXCR, listing each CDR3 protein once. The sample holds some 500,000 distinct CDR3 sequences, about 33% seen once. The chain couples TRBV5-1 to TRBJ2-7, with TRBD1 matching over 7 bases. Material: PBMCs from the stem cell graft donor, obtained from the stem cell graft. The receptor's source is a human donor who donated a stem cell graft to a child with aplastic anemia. CDR3 amino acids: CASSPWTGLGEQYV. DNA of the CDR3: TGCGCCAGCAGCCCGTGGACAGGTCTAGGCGAGCAGTACGTC.